The 15 T cell receptor beta chains below all came from one sample that was sequenced in a study of immune characteristics of hereditary and idiopathic chronic pancreatitis. Total pancreatectomy with islet autotransplantation was the source of the chronic pancreatitis pancreas tissue. Repertoires were generated with immunoSEQ multiplex PCR, while TCRdb's copy carries only in-frame clones and drops some. This sample carries approximately 9,400 clones, around 75% of them seen once, and the ten largest clones take approximately 15%. The sequenced material came from pancreas tissue with idiopathic chronic pancreatitis. These receptors were obtained from a human donor with chronic pancreatitis.

This clone was seen more than once but under ten times. The genes are TRBV3-1 (or the pseudogene TRBV3-2) and TRBJ1-1, with 9 bases identical to TRBD1. V lost 0 bases to trimming and J lost 3 bases; unmatched junction nucleotides: 14. The CDR3 contains 19 residues. CDR1 LGHDT and CDR2 YNNKEL come from the germline V gene (reference sequence). In DNA, the CDR3 is TGTGCCAGCAGCCAAGAGTATTTTAGACCGGGACAGGGTCACACTGAAGCTTTCTTT. Translation: CASSQEYFRPGQGHTEAFF.

This clone was found once. The rearrangement joins TRBV12-3 or TRBV12-4 to TRBJ2-2; tentatively, D is TRBD1 or TRBD2 (5 bases each). The CDR3 is 13 residues long. Trimming removed 5 bases from V and 9 bases from J, with 13 bases in between. The CDR3 DNA reads as TGTGCCAGCAGTAGGGGACGGTCCCGGGAGCTGTTTTTT. Translating gives CASSRGRSRELFF.

This chain joins TRBV28 and TRBJ1-4; possibly TRBD1 for D (6 bases). The germline CDR1 and CDR2 sequences are MDHEN and SYDVKM. This CDR3 spans 16 amino acids. The V end lost 7 bases, the J end lost 1 base, and 16 bases lay between the germline ends. The CDR3 is CASTHRVRLTNEKLFF. The CDR3 DNA is TGTGCCAGCACGCACAGGGTACGCCTAACTAATGAAAAACTGTTTTTT.

This clone was recorded a few times. V is TRBV6-2 or TRBV6-3 and J is TRBJ1-1, with unresolved D. This CDR3 spans 11 amino acids. Per germline, CDR1 MNHEY and CDR2 SVGEGT. The V gene lost 2 bases and the J gene lost 6 bases, with 4 bases spanning the gap. The CDR3: CASSYGAEAFF. Written as DNA, the CDR3 is TGTGCCAGCAGTTACGGCGCTGAAGCTTTCTTT.

The V gene is TRBV21-1, the J gene TRBJ2-5; the DNA was not used to check the table's D call, TRBD1. TRBV21-1 is deemed a pseudogene. The CDR3 spans 13 residues. Here the CDR3 reads CASSTRAQETQYF. The CDR3 DNA reads TGTGCCAGCAGCACCAGGGCCCAAGAGACCCAGTACTTC.

V gene TRBV6-1 combines with J gene TRBJ2-7, with 7 bases that match TRBD1. The CDR3 consists of 15 residues. Losses at the gene ends were 0 bases for V and 0 bases for J; bases not matched to a gene: 2. Germline V lookup: CDR1 MNHNS, CDR2 SASEGT. The CDR3 coding sequence is TGTGCCAGCAGTGAAGCTGGACAGGTCTCCTACGAGCAGTACGTC. It specifies CASSEAGQVSYEQYV.

The J gene is TRBJ1-3, the V gene TRBV3-1 (or the pseudogene TRBV3-2); perhaps TRBD1 as D (6 bases). Looked up from germline, CDR1 is LGHDT and CDR2 is YNNKEL (reference sequence). V gave up 5 bases and J gave up 5 bases, with 28 bases separating them. The CDR3 is made up of 19 amino acids. The CDR3 protein is CASSNQPQTGTVSRNTIYF. Here the CDR3 DNA reads TGTGCCAGCAGCAACCAACCTCAAACAGGGACGGTGTCTCGAAACACCATATATTTT.

This clone showed up just a few times. J is TRBJ1-1 and V is TRBV6-5, with D tentatively TRBD1 (5 bases). The CDR3 covers 14 residues. Looked up from germline, CDR1 is MNHEY and CDR2 is SVGAGI. V was clipped by 6 bases and J by 11 bases, with 22 bases between them. The CDR3 DNA reads TGTGCCAGCAGCGTACCGGGACTGACGTCGTTGGCTTTCTTT. This codes for CASSVPGLTSLAFF.

This chain uses TRBV7-6 with TRBJ2-2; D not certain. Germline assignment: CDR1 SGHVS and CDR2 FNYEAQ. V lost 5 bases and J 3 bases, leaving 13 bases between the germline ends. The CDR3 consists of 15 residues. CDR3 bases: TGTGCCAGCAGCCGCCGGTGGGCGGACACCGGGGAGCTGTTTTTT. Encoded protein: CASSRRWADTGELFF.

This chain joins TRBV5-1 and TRBJ1-4, with D possibly TRBD1 on 6 matching bases. Germline CDR1 is SGHRS and CDR2 is YFSETQ. V shed 4 bases and J shed 5 bases, with 15 bases lying between them. CDR3 length: 15 residues. The CDR3 DNA reads as TGCGCCAGCAGCAAGACGACAGGATCGAATGAAAAACTGTTTTTT. It translates to CASSKTTGSNEKLFF.

The chain carries TRBV15 and TRBJ2-7; TRBD1 might be the D (6 bases). V shed 1 base and J shed 0 bases, with 10 bases lying between them. The CDR3 is made up of 15 amino acids. From germline, CDR1 is LNHNV and CDR2 YYDKDF (reference sequence). CDR3 sequence reads: CATSRGETGSYEQYF. CDR3 sequence (DNA): TGTGCCACCAGCAGAGGGGAGACAGGCTCCTACGAGCAGTACTTC.

By share of the sample, this clone is medium-sized (0.01 to 0.1%). V and J are TRBV7-8 and TRBJ1-5; D is uncertain. Germline V lookup: CDR1 SGHVS, CDR2 FQNEAQ. The CDR3 runs 14 residues. Trimming left V 1 base short and J 8 bases short, with 12 bases between. CDR3 sequence reads: CASSLEGSVEPQHF. CDR3 bases: TGTGCCAGCAGCTTAGAGGGCTCCGTGGAGCCCCAGCATTTT.

The chain links TRBV7-2 to TRBJ2-7; 8 bases align to TRBD1. The germline V gene has CDR1 SGHTA and CDR2 FQGNSA. This CDR3 comprises 15 residues. Trimming cost V 2 bases and J 3 bases; bases outside gene matches: 6. This CDR3 reads CASSLTGGGLYEQYF. DNA for the CDR3: TGTGCCAGCAGCTTAACAGGGGGTGGGCTCTACGAGCAGTACTTC.

This clone was picked up a small number of times. J is TRBJ1-5 and V is TRBV23-1, with a tentative D call TRBD1 (6 bases). TRBV23-1 carries the ORF label, with uncertain function. There are 17 residues in the CDR3. The germline V and J ends were trimmed by 0 bases and 2 bases, with 14 bases remaining between them. This CDR3 is CASSQSWGLLGNQPQHF. CDR3 nucleotides: TGCGCCAGCAGTCAATCCTGGGGGCTCTTGGGCAATCAGCCCCAGCATTTT.

CDR3 sequence: CASSQDDDGEETQYF. For the CDR3, the DNA is TGTGCCAGCAGCCAAGACGATGACGGGGAAGAGACCCAGTACTTC. This chain connects TRBV4-2 to TRBJ2-5, with D possibly TRBD2 on 5 matching bases. The CDR3 contains 15 residues. Trimming left V 0 bases short and J 3 bases short, with 11 bases between. In germline, CDR1 is LGHNA, CDR2 YNFKEQ.